This T cell receptor beta chain was obtained from a study of blood T cell repertoires in COVID-19. TCRdb's copy holds only in-frame clones and misses some; the assay was immunoSEQ multiplex PCR. The repertoire holds under 200,000 clones, with approximately 91% as singletons. CDR1 and CDR2 from the germline V gene are LNHDA and SQIVND (reference sequence). The V gene lost 5 bases and the J gene lost 11 bases, with 22 bases spanning the gap. The CDR3 has 14 amino acids. This clone has only a few counts. Specimen: peripheral blood. The sequence was collected from a man in his late teens or twenties with COVID-19, enrolled during active disease. The chain uses TRBV19 and TRBJ2-7; D is possibly TRBD2 (6 bases). Here the CDR3 reads CASSPSGDLSGEYF. For the CDR3, the DNA is TGTGCCAGTAGTCCTTCGGGGGATCTATCTGGGGAGTACTTC.